A selection of T cell receptor beta chains follows, all from one sample in a study of yellow fever vaccine responses in identical twins. TCRdb recomputed calls from the RT-PCR reads with MiXCR, one row per CDR3 protein. This sample yields approximately 7,200 distinct CDR3 sequences, of which around 84% are seen a single time; less than 1.5% belongs to the top ten. Sample: T cells from blood (PBMCs), unsorted or a sorted subset (not recorded which), taken before or after yellow fever vaccination (not recorded which). The receptor set was obtained from a woman between 18 and 30 years old who received the yellow fever vaccine. Each CDR3 is given with its conserved first and last residue. A D gene is named only where the DNA matches it firmly. The listing skips clone size in some rows; elsewhere it reads once, few, many or a size class.

V gene,D gene,clone size,J gene,CDR3 DNA,CDR3 protein
TRBV20-1,TRBD2,NA,TRBJ2-7,TGCAGTGCTAGAGCGGGACTAGCGGAGAGGTACGAGCAGTACTTC,CSARAGLAERYEQYF
TRBV3-1,NA,NA,TRBJ2-1,TGTGCCAGCAGCCAAGTGGGACGCAACAATGAGCAGTTCTTC,CASSQVGRNNEQFF
TRBV11-3,NA,NA,TRBJ2-7,TGTGCCAGCAGCTTAGGCGGCGGGTACGAGCAGTACTTC,CASSLGGGYEQYF
TRBV5-1,NA,NA,TRBJ2-2,TGCGCCAGCAGCTTCGGGGCAGGGACCACCGGGGAGCTGTTTTTT,CASSFGAGTTGELFF
TRBV10-3,TRBD1,few,TRBJ1-5,TGTGCCACCCAGAGAGGACAGGAGTACAATCAGCCCCAGCATTTT,CATQRGQEYNQPQHF
TRBV12-3/TRBV12-4,NA,NA,TRBJ2-7,TGTGCCAGCAGTTTAGCGCCCTACGAGCAGTACTTC,CASSLAPYEQYF
TRBV10-1,TRBD1,few,TRBJ1-1,TGCGCCAGCAGTCGCTCACAGGGGAAGGGTAACACTGAAGCTTTCTTT,CASSRSQGKGNTEAFF
TRBV2,NA,NA,TRBJ2-1,TGTGCCAGCAGTGTAGGGGATGAGCAGTTCTTC,CASSVGDEQFF
TRBV28,NA,NA,TRBJ1-1,TGTGTGGTTCTCACAGGTACCTCGAACACTGAAGCTTTCTTT,CVVLTGTSNTEAFF
TRBV7-9,NA,NA,TRBJ2-1,TGTGCCAGCAGCTTATTCCAGGGGCACAATGAGCAGTTCTTC,CASSLFQGHNEQFF
TRBV18,NA,NA,TRBJ2-2,TGTGCCAGCTCACCCGTGGGGACCGGGGAGCTGTTTTTT,CASSPVGTGELFF
TRBV5-4,NA,NA,TRBJ1-1,TGTGCCAGCCAAACCGCGATGAACACTGAAGCTTTCTTT,CASQTAMNTEAFF
TRBV25-1,TRBD2,NA,TRBJ2-1,TGTGCCAGCAGTCGCAGCGGGAGGGTGCTCAATGAGCAGTTCTTC,CASSRSGRVLNEQFF
TRBV3-1,TRBD2,NA,TRBJ2-3,TGTGCCAGCAGCCAAGGAACATTGGGTGGCGGGAGATACGCAGATACGCAGTATTTT,CASSQGTLGGGRYADTQYF
TRBV10-3,NA,NA,TRBJ2-7,TGTGCCATCAGTGAGGCCGGGACACCCCACGAGCAGTACTTC,CAISEAGTPHEQYF
TRBV29-1,NA,NA,TRBJ2-1,TGCAGCGTTGTTCGTCCAGAGAACAATGAGCAGTTCTTC,CSVVRPENNEQFF
TRBV7-2,NA,NA,TRBJ2-1,TGTGCCAGCAGCCCACTAGGGCGCGATGAGCAGTTCTTC,CASSPLGRDEQFF
TRBV7-9,NA,NA,TRBJ2-3,TGTGCCAGCCGCTATACAGATACGCAGTATTTT,CASRYTDTQYF
TRBV11-2,NA,NA,TRBJ2-1,TGTGCCAGCAGCTTACGGGCAGAGGACAATGAGCAGTTCTTC,CASSLRAEDNEQFF
TRBV18,NA,few,TRBJ2-5,TGTGCCAGCTCACGGGGCCAACAAGAGACCCAGTACTTC,CASSRGQQETQYF
TRBV27,NA,NA,TRBJ1-6,TGTGCCAGCAGTCCCCTAGCTGATTCACCCCTCCACTTT,CASSPLADSPLHF
TRBV3-1,NA,NA,TRBJ1-1,TGTGCCAGCAGCCTGAACACTGAAGCTTTCTTT,CASSLNTEAFF
TRBV3-1,NA,NA,TRBJ2-7,TGTGCCAGCAGCCAAGAGCCGGGACGGAGCTACGAGCAGTACTTC,CASSQEPGRSYEQYF
TRBV13,NA,NA,TRBJ1-3,TGTGCCAGCAGCTTACGGGTTGGAGCTGGAAACACCATATATTTT,CASSLRVGAGNTIYF
TRBV6-5,TRBD2,NA,TRBJ2-7,TGTGCCAGCAGTTACTCTGGGGCGGGAGGATCCTACGAGCAGTACTTC,CASSYSGAGGSYEQYF
TRBV6-5,NA,NA,TRBJ2-2,TGTGCCAGCAGTTACTCTCAGGGCAGGGTTCACACCGGGGAGCTGTTTTTT,CASSYSQGRVHTGELFF
TRBV7-9,NA,once,TRBJ1-2,TGTGCCAGCAGCCTACGACAGATCCTCGGCTACACCTTC,CASSLRQILGYTF
TRBV5-1,NA,NA,TRBJ1-2,TGCGCCAGCAGCGCTGCCTCCGAGTCGAATGGCTACACCTTC,CASSAASESNGYTF
TRBV6-1,NA,NA,TRBJ1-3,TGTGCCAGCAGTACTCCATTCGGGTTATCTGACACCATATATTTT,CASSTPFGLSDTIYF